These T cell receptor beta chains were read from a single sample in a study of T cell changes during pregnancy in multiple sclerosis. Method: immunoSEQ multiplex PCR; TCRdb's copy keeps in-frame clones and lacks some. The sample lists around 40,000 clones, about 91% occurring once. The sequencing here drew on CD4+ T cells from peripheral blood mononuclear cells, taken in the first trimester of pregnancy. These receptors originate from a female donor with multiple sclerosis, enrolled in a pregnancy study. Each CDR3 is given with its conserved first and last residue. Fields, in order: clone size, V gene, J gene, D gene, CDR3 protein, CDR3 DNA. The D gene is left open where the match is weak. Expanded clones get a size class; other rows say once, few or many, or leave the size out.

abundance: NA; v_gene: TRBV18; j_gene: TRBJ1-2; d_gene: TRBD1; CDR3aa: CASSPPSTGNYGYTF; CDR3nt: TGTGCCAGCTCACCACCGTCGACAGGGAACTATGGCTACACCTTC
abundance: NA; v_gene: TRBV27; j_gene: TRBJ2-1; d_gene: TRBD1; CDR3aa: CASSLSRGPNEQFF; CDR3nt: TGTGCCAGCAGTTTATCCAGGGGGCCCAATGAGCAGTTCTTC
abundance: NA; v_gene: TRBV10-3; j_gene: TRBJ2-7; d_gene: TRBD2; CDR3aa: CAMTSGDSYEQYF; CDR3nt: TGTGCCATGACTAGCGGAGACTCCTACGAGCAGTACTTC
abundance: NA; v_gene: TRBV29-1; j_gene: TRBJ2-7; d_gene: NA; CDR3aa: CSAGGAGAGIDEQYF; CDR3nt: TGCAGCGCTGGAGGTGCGGGGGCAGGTATCGACGAGCAGTACTTC
abundance: once; v_gene: TRBV19; j_gene: TRBJ2-1; d_gene: TRBD2; CDR3aa: CASAGGPEGEQFF; CDR3nt: TGTGCCAGTGCGGGAGGGCCTGAGGGTGAGCAGTTCTTC
abundance: NA; v_gene: TRBV5-1; j_gene: TRBJ2-1; d_gene: TRBD2; CDR3aa: CASRLAGSYNEQFF; CDR3nt: TGCGCCAGCAGACTAGCGGGCTCCTACAATGAGCAGTTCTTC
abundance: once; v_gene: TRBV19; j_gene: TRBJ2-7; d_gene: TRBD1; CDR3aa: CASSSGQGVYEQYF; CDR3nt: TGTGCCAGTAGTTCGGGACAGGGGGTCTACGAGCAGTACTTC
abundance: NA; v_gene: TRBV10-3; j_gene: TRBJ2-5; d_gene: NA; CDR3aa: CAISEVGGARETQYF; CDR3nt: TGTGCCATCAGTGAAGTCGGCGGGGCTAGGGAGACCCAGTACTTC
abundance: once; v_gene: TRBV10-2; j_gene: TRBJ2-7; d_gene: NA; CDR3aa: CASSVDGNPREQYF; CDR3nt: TGCGCCAGCAGTGTTGACGGGAATCCTCGGGAGCAGTACTTC
abundance: NA; v_gene: TRBV6-6; j_gene: TRBJ1-2; d_gene: NA; CDR3aa: CASTLQGHLAGGYTF; CDR3nt: TGTGCCAGCACCTTACAGGGACACCTTGCAGGTGGCTACACCTTC
abundance: NA; v_gene: TRBV30; j_gene: TRBJ1-5; d_gene: NA; CDR3aa: CAWSVGGDQPQHF; CDR3nt: TGTGCCTGGAGCGTGGGGGGGGATCAGCCCCAGCATTTT
abundance: NA; v_gene: TRBV9; j_gene: TRBJ2-7; d_gene: NA; CDR3aa: CASSVEQGWEQYF; CDR3nt: TGTGCCAGCAGCGTAGAACAGGGTTGGGAGCAGTACTTC
abundance: NA; v_gene: TRBV7-2; j_gene: TRBJ1-5; d_gene: NA; CDR3aa: CASSPTGNQPQHF; CDR3nt: TGTGCCAGCAGCCCTACAGGGAATCAGCCCCAGCATTTT
abundance: NA; v_gene: TRBV28; j_gene: TRBJ1-5; d_gene: NA; CDR3aa: CASSPISLGAHQPQHF; CDR3nt: TGTGCCAGCAGTCCAATAAGTTTGGGGGCGCATCAGCCCCAGCATTTT
abundance: NA; v_gene: TRBV6-5; j_gene: TRBJ2-7; d_gene: TRBD1; CDR3aa: CASRPTGGSEQYF; CDR3nt: TGTGCCAGCAGACCGACAGGGGGCAGCGAGCAGTACTTC
abundance: NA; v_gene: TRBV5-6; j_gene: TRBJ1-1; d_gene: NA; CDR3aa: CASSQHPNTEAFF; CDR3nt: TGTGCCAGCAGCCAACATCCGAACACTGAAGCTTTCTTT
abundance: NA; v_gene: TRBV11-2; j_gene: TRBJ2-7; d_gene: NA; CDR3aa: CASSLGPDTSYEQYF; CDR3nt: TGTGCCAGCAGCCTAGGCCCGGACACCTCCTACGAGCAGTACTTC
abundance: NA; v_gene: TRBV6-5; j_gene: TRBJ2-6; d_gene: NA; CDR3aa: CASSRSGANVLTF; CDR3nt: TGTGCCAGCAGCCGCTCTGGGGCCAACGTCCTGACTTTC
abundance: NA; v_gene: TRBV27; j_gene: TRBJ2-1; d_gene: NA; CDR3aa: CASRRTGYNEQFF; CDR3nt: TGTGCCAGCAGAAGGACTGGGTACAATGAGCAGTTCTTC
abundance: NA; v_gene: TRBV4-3; j_gene: TRBJ2-7; d_gene: NA; CDR3aa: CASSQDLRWLGSSYEQYF; CDR3nt: TGCGCCAGCAGCCAAGATCTACGCTGGCTAGGGAGCTCCTACGAGCAGTACTTC
abundance: once; v_gene: TRBV4-1; j_gene: TRBJ2-7; d_gene: TRBD2; CDR3aa: CASSQGHGTSIDEQYF; CDR3nt: TGCGCCAGCAGCCAAGGACACGGGACTAGCATTGACGAGCAGTACTTC
abundance: NA; v_gene: TRBV6-1; j_gene: TRBJ1-5; d_gene: NA; CDR3aa: CASSERRAASNQPQHF; CDR3nt: TGTGCCAGCAGTGAAAGGAGGGCAGCGAGCAATCAGCCCCAGCATTTT
abundance: once; v_gene: TRBV19; j_gene: TRBJ2-3; d_gene: NA; CDR3aa: CASSIGGFTDTQYF; CDR3nt: TGTGCCAGTAGTATCGGGGGATTCACAGATACGCAGTATTTT
abundance: NA; v_gene: TRBV18; j_gene: TRBJ2-7; d_gene: TRBD2; CDR3aa: CASSPPGTSGAYEQYF; CDR3nt: TGTGCCAGCTCACCACCAGGGACTAGCGGGGCCTACGAGCAGTACTTC
abundance: NA; v_gene: TRBV9; j_gene: TRBJ2-1; d_gene: NA; CDR3aa: CASSVGVGSSYNEQFF; CDR3nt: TGTGCCAGCAGCGTAGGGGTGGGGAGCTCCTACAATGAGCAGTTCTTC
abundance: NA; v_gene: TRBV9; j_gene: TRBJ1-5; d_gene: NA; CDR3aa: CASSLGAGSEPQHF; CDR3nt: TGTGCCAGCAGCCTAGGTGCGGGGTCGGAGCCCCAGCATTTT
abundance: NA; v_gene: TRBV7-2; j_gene: TRBJ1-1; d_gene: NA; CDR3aa: CASSPRVDTEAFF; CDR3nt: TGTGCCAGCAGCCCCAGGGTTGACACTGAAGCTTTCTTT